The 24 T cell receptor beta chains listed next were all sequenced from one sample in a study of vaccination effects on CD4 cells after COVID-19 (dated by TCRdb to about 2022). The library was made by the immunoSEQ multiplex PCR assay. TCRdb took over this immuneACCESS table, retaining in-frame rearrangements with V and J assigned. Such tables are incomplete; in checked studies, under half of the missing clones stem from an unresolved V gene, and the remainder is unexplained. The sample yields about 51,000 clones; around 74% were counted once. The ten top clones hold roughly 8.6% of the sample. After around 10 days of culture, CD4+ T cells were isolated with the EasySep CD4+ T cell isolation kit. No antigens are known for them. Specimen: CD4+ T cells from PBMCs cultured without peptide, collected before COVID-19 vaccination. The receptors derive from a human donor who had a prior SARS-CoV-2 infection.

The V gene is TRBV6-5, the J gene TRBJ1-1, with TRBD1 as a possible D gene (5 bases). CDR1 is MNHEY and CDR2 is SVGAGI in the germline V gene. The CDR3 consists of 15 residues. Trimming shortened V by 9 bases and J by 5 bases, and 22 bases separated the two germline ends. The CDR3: CASRPLGQGGTEAFF. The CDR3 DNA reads TGTGCCAGTAGACCGCTGGGGCAGGGAGGTACTGAAGCTTTCTTT.

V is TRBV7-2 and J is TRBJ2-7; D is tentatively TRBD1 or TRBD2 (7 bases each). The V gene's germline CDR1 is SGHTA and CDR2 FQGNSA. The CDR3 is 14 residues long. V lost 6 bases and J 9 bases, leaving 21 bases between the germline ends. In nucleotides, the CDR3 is TGTGCCAGCAGTCCCAGGGGGGGGACTATCGTGCAGTACTTC. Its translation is CASSPRGGTIVQYF.

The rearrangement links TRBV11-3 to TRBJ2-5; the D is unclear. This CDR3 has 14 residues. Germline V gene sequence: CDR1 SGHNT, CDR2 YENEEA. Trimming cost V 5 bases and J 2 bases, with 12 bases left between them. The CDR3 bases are TGTGCCAGCAGCCGCCAGTGGGCTCAAGAGACCCAGTACTTC. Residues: CASSRQWAQETQYF.

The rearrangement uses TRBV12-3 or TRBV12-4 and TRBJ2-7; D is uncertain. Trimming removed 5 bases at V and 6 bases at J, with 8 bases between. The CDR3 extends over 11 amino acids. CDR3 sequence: CASSRTGEQYF. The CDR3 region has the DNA TGTGCCAGCAGTCGGACGGGCGAGCAGTACTTC.

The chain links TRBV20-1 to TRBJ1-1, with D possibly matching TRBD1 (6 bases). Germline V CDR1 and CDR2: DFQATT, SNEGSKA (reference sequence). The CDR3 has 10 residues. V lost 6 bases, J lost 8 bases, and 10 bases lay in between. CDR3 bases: TGCAGTGCCACCGACAGGGAAGCTTTCTTT. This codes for CSATDREAFF.

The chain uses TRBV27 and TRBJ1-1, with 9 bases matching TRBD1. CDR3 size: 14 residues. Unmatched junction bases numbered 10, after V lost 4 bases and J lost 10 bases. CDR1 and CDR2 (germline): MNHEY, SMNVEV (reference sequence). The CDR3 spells CASSYQQGAFRAFF. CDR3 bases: TGTGCCAGCAGTTATCAACAGGGGGCTTTTAGAGCTTTCTTT.

Here the CDR3 reads CASSYGVTVPGDTQYF. Here the CDR3 DNA reads TGTGCCAGCAGTTACGGCGTTACGGTCCCGGGTGATACGCAGTATTTT. The rearrangement links TRBV28 to TRBJ2-3; D gene ambiguous. The CDR3 is made up of 16 amino acids. Trimming took off 4 bases at V and 6 bases at J, with 20 bases between the two ends. Looked up from germline, CDR1 is MDHEN and CDR2 is SYDVKM.

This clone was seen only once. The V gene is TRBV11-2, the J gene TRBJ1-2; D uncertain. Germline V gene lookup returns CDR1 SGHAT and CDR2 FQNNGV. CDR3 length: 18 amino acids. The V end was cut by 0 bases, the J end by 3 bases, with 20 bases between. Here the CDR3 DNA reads TGTGCCAGCAGCTTAGATTCCGGGTGGAGCGGAGGACACTATGGCTACACCTTC. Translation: CASSLDSGWSGGHYGYTF.

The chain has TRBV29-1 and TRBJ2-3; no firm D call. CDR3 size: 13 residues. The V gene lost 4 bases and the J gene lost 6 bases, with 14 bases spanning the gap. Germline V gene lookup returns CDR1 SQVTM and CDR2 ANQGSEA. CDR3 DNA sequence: TGCAGCGTTGGCCCCAGGCATGTGGATACGCAGTATTTT. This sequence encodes CSVGPRHVDTQYF.

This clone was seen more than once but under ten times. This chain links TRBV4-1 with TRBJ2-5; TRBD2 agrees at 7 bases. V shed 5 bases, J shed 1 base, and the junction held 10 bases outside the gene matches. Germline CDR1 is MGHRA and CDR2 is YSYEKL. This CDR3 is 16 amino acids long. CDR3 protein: CASSARLAPSQETQYF. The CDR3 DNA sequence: TGCGCCAGCAGCGCCCGACTAGCCCCAAGCCAAGAGACCCAGTACTTC.

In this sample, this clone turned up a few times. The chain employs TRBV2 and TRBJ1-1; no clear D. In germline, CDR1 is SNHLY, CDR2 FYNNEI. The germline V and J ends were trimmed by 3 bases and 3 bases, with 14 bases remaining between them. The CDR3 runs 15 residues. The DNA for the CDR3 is TGTGCCAGCAGTGAGGTTTTGGGCGGTTACACTGAAGCTTTCTTT. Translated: CASSEVLGGYTEAFF.

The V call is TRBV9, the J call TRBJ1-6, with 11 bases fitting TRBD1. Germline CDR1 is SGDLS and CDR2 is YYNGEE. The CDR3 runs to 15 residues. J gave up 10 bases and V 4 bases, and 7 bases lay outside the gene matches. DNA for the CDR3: TGTGCCAGCAGCCCTGGACAGGGGGCGCGATCACCCCTCCACTTT. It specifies CASSPGQGARSPLHF.

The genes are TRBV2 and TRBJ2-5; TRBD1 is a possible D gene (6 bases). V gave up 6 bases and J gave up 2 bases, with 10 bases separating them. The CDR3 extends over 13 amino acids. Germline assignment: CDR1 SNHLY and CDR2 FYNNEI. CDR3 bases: TGTGCCAGCAGCGGACAGATACAAGAGACCCAGTACTTC. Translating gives CASSGQIQETQYF. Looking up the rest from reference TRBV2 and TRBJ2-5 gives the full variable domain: EPEVTQTPSHQVTQMGQEVILRCVPISNHLYFYWYRQILGQKVEFLVSFYNNEISEKSEIFDDQFSVERPDGSNFTLKIRSTKLEDSAMYFCASSGQIQETQYFGPGTRLLVL.

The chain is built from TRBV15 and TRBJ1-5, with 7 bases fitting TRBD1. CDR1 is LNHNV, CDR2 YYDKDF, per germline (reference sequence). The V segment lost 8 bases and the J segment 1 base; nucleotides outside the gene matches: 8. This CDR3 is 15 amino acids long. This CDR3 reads CATGREGASNQPQHF. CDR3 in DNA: TGTGCCACCGGAAGAGAGGGGGCGAGCAATCAGCCCCAGCATTTT.

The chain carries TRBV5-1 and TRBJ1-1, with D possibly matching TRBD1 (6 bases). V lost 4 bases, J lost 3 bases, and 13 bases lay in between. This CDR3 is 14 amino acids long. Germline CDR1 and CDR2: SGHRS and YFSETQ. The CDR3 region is CASSANPGDTEAFF. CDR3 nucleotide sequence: TGCGCCAGCAGCGCAAATCCAGGGGACACTGAAGCTTTCTTT.

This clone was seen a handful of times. The CDR3 DNA sequence: TGTGCCTGGAGTGTCCGGGAGACGCGCTCCTATAATTCACCCCTCCACTTT. It is translated as CAWSVRETRSYNSPLHF. V is TRBV30 and J is TRBJ1-6, with D unresolved. CDR1 and CDR2 (germline): GTSNPN, SVGIG (reference sequence). The V gene lost 0 bases and the J gene lost 0 bases, with 12 bases spanning the gap. The CDR3 consists of 17 residues. The complete variable domain, with remaining parts taken from reference TRBV30 and TRBJ1-6, reads SQTIHQWPATLVQPVGSPLSLECTVEGTSNPNLYWYRQAAGRGLQLLFYSVGIGQISSEVPQNLSASRPQDRQFILSSKKLLLSDSGFYLCAWSVRETRSYNSPLHFGNGTRLTVT.

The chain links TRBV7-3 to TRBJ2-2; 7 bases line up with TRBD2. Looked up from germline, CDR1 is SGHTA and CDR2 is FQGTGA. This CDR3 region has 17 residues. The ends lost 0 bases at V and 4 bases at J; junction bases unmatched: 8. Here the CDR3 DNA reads TGTGCCAGCAGCTTAACTCCTGAGCGGGGTCCCACCGGGGAGCTGTTTTTT. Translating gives CASSLTPERGPTGELFF.

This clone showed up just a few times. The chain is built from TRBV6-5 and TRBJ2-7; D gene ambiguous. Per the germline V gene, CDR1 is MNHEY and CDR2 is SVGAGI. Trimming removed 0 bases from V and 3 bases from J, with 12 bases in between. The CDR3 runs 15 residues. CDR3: CASSYSGEAGYEQYF. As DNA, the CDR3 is TGTGCCAGCAGTTACTCTGGGGAAGCTGGCTACGAGCAGTACTTC.

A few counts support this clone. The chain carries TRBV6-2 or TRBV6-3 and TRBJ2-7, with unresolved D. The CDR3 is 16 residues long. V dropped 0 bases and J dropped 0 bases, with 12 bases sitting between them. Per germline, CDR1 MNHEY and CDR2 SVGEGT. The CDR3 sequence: CASSYSDPRSSYEQYF. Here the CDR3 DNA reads TGTGCCAGCAGTTACTCCGACCCTCGGTCCTCCTACGAGCAGTACTTC.

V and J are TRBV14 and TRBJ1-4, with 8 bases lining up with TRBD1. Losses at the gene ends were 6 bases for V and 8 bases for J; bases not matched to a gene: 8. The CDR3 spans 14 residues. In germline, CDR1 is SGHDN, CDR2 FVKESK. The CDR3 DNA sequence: TGTGCCAGCAGTCGGACAGGGCGGAGCGAAAAACTGTTTTTT. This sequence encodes CASSRTGRSEKLFF. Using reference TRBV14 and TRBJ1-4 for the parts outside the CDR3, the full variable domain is EAGVTQFPSHSVIEKGQTVTLRCDPISGHDNLYWYRRVMGKEIKFLLHFVKESKQDESGMPNNRFLAERTGGTYSTLKVQPAELEDSGVYFCASSRTGRSEKLFFGSGTQLSVL.

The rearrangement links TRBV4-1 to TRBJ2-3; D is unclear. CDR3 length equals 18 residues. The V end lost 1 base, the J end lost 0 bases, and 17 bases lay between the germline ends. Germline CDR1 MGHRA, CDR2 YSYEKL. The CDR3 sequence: CASSQVPSIGWSTDTQYF. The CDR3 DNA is TGCGCCAGCAGCCAAGTTCCATCCATAGGGTGGAGCACAGATACGCAGTATTTT.

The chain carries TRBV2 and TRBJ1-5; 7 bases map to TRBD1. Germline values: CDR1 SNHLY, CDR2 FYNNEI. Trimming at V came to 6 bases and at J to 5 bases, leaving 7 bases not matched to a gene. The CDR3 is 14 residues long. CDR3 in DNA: TGTGCCAGCAGCGCGGGACAGAATTATCAGCCCCAGCATTTT. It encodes CASSAGQNYQPQHF.

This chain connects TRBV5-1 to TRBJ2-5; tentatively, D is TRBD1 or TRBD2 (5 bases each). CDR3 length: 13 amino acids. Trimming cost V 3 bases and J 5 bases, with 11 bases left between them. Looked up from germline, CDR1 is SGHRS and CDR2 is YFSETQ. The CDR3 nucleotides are TGCGCCAGCAGCTGGGGGTCCCAGGAGACCCAGTACTTC. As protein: CASSWGSQETQYF.

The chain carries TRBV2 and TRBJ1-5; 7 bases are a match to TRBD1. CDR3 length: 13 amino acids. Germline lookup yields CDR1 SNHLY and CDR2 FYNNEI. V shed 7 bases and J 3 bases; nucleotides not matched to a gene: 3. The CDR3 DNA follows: TGTGCCAGCACCGACAGGGACAATCAGCCCCAGCATTTT. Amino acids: CASTDRDNQPQHF.